These T cell receptor beta chains were read from a single sample in a study of beta chain features in type 1 diabetes. Libraries were prepared by immunoSEQ multiplex PCR; TCRdb keeps only in-frame clonotypes and omits some of them. The sample includes fewer than 150,000 clones, less than 9% seen only once; the top ten take about 1.4%. The material sequenced was central memory CD4+ T cells from blood. These receptor sequences come from a woman aged 25 to 45 in good health. CDR3s include the opening cysteine and the closing phenylalanine or tryptophan. Each record gives: clone size, J gene, D gene, V gene, CDR3 DNA, CDR3 protein. The D gene is left open where the match is weak. Some rows mark clone size as missing; the rest say once, few, many or name a class of expanded clone.

NA | TRBJ2-3 | TRBD2 | TRBV7-9 | TGTGCCAGCAGCTTAAATAGCGGGAGTATGGCAGATACGCAGTATTTT | CASSLNSGSMADTQYF
NA | TRBJ2-2 | NA | TRBV19 | TGTGCCAGTAGTATCTCCTCAGTTACCACCGGGGAGCTGTTTTTT | CASSISSVTTGELFF
few | TRBJ2-7 | NA | TRBV27 | TGTGCCAGCAGTTCCATAAGGGGCCCTTCAACCTACGAGCAGTACTTC | CASSSIRGPSTYEQYF
few | TRBJ1-2 | TRBD1 | TRBV4-3 | TGCGCCAGCAGCCAAGAACTACCCGGGGACAGGGTGCGTCGGGGCTACACCTTC | CASSQELPGDRVRRGYTF
NA | TRBJ2-1 | NA | TRBV9 | TGTGCCAGCAGCACAGACCTTTTGACAGGCCGGCCGTTCTTC | CASSTDLLTGRPFF
NA | TRBJ2-6 | NA | TRBV28 | TGTGCCAGCCTGAAAGAGTCTACTGGGGCCAACGTCCTGACTTTC | CASLKESTGANVLTF
NA | TRBJ2-1 | TRBD2 | TRBV7-9 | TGTGCCAGCAGCTTAGATGGCGGGAGCAATGAGCAGTTCTTC | CASSLDGGSNEQFF
NA | TRBJ2-5 | TRBD2 | TRBV7-8 | TGTGCCAGCAGCCCTACCCGGACTAGCGGGAGGAGTGGCCAAGAGACCCAGTACTTC | CASSPTRTSGRSGQETQYF
NA | TRBJ2-1 | NA | TRBV6-6 | TGTGCCAGCAGTACCGAGGGAGACGAGCAGTTCTTC | CASSTEGDEQFF
NA | TRBJ2-1 | NA | TRBV7-9 | TGTGCCAGCAGCGGCCGGCCCAAAGCTAGCCCCAACTACAATGAGCAGTTCTTC | CASSGRPKASPNYNEQFF
few | TRBJ2-3 | TRBD2 | TRBV28 | TGTGCCAGCAGTTTCCCCACTAGCGGGAGAACATCATCAGATACGCAGTATTTT | CASSFPTSGRTSSDTQYF
many | TRBJ1-2 | TRBD1 | TRBV18 | TGTGCCAGCTCACCTCGGGACAGGGGGGACTATGGCTACACCTTC | CASSPRDRGDYGYTF
few | TRBJ1-1 | NA | TRBV19 | TGTGCCAGTAACCCTTTCGGACCCGGGCGGGTTACTGAAGCTTTCTTT | CASNPFGPGRVTEAFF
NA | TRBJ2-1 | NA | TRBV5-1 | TGCGCCAGCAGCTTTAGCGGTAGTGATGAGCAGTTCTTC | CASSFSGSDEQFF
few | TRBJ2-7 | TRBD2 | TRBV18 | TGTGCCAGCTCACCCAATACACCCAGCGGGAGTGCCTACGAGCAGTACTTC | CASSPNTPSGSAYEQYF
NA | TRBJ1-2 | NA | TRBV5-1 | TGCGCCAGCAGCTTGGTGGCAGGGGCTGACTATGGCTACACCTTC | CASSLVAGADYGYTF
NA | TRBJ1-2 | NA | TRBV28 | TGTGCCAGCTCAGGACAGATTCTCGGCTACACCTTC | CASSGQILGYTF
few | TRBJ1-2 | NA | TRBV25-1 | TGTGCCAGCAGCTCACAGGGAAATAGTGGCTACACCTTC | CASSSQGNSGYTF
NA | TRBJ2-7 | TRBD2 | TRBV6-1 | TGTGCCAGCAGTGATTATGGGACTACTGAGCAGTACTTC | CASSDYGTTEQYF
few | TRBJ2-7 | NA | TRBV28 | TGTGCCAGCAGTTTATTGGTAGGGAGGTACGAGCAGTACTTC | CASSLLVGRYEQYF
many | TRBJ2-3 | TRBD1 | TRBV29-1 | TGCAGCGTTGAGGGGGACAGGGTTTCGACAGATACGCAGTATTTT | CSVEGDRVSTDTQYF
NA | TRBJ2-1 | NA | TRBV11-2 | TGTGCCAGCAGCCCTCTTCAGGGCTACAATGAGCAGTTCTTC | CASSPLQGYNEQFF
many | TRBJ2-7 | NA | TRBV14 | TGTGCCAGCAGCCAACTCTCCAGGTTGAACGAGCAGTACTTC | CASSQLSRLNEQYF
once | TRBJ2-7 | TRBD1 | TRBV15 | TGTGCCACCAGCAACTACATGGGACAGGGCTACGAGCAGTACTTC | CATSNYMGQGYEQYF
few | TRBJ2-7 | TRBD2 | TRBV7-2 | TGTGCCAGCAGCTTAGTACTAGCGGGAGGAGTTCCCTACGAGCAGTACTTC | CASSLVLAGGVPYEQYF
few | TRBJ2-1 | NA | TRBV14 | TGTGCCAGCAGCCAAGGCCCAGTGTCCTACAATGAGCAGTTCTTC | CASSQGPVSYNEQFF
few | TRBJ1-1 | TRBD1 | TRBV11-1 | TGTGCCAGCAGCCTGACCCAGGGGGCAGACACTGAAGCTTTCTTT | CASSLTQGADTEAFF
few | TRBJ2-2 | NA | TRBV4-3 | TGCGCCAGCAGCTCGGGCGGGCTGAACACCGGGGAGCTGTTTTTT | CASSSGGLNTGELFF
few | TRBJ2-5 | NA | TRBV7-2 | TGTGCCAGCAGCTCCGGAGAGACCCAGTACTTC | CASSSGETQYF
NA | TRBJ2-7 | NA | TRBV29-1 | TGCAGCGTGAGGACTACAAACTACGAGCAGTACTTC | CSVRTTNYEQYF
NA | TRBJ2-1 | NA | TRBV4-2 | TGTGCCAGCAGCCAAGATAGTAACTCGCACAATGAGCAGTTCTTC | CASSQDSNSHNEQFF
many | TRBJ2-7 | TRBD2 | TRBV19 | TGTGCCAGTAGTATGCCACCTCTAGCGGGAGGGCGCGAGCAGTACTTC | CASSMPPLAGGREQYF
NA | TRBJ2-7 | NA | TRBV19 | TGTGCCAGTAGTCCCTACCGGGCAGGGCCCTCCTACGAGCAGTACTTC | CASSPYRAGPSYEQYF
NA | TRBJ1-2 | NA | TRBV28 | TGTGCCAGCAGGGGAACAGGGCTCTATGGCTACACCTTC | CASRGTGLYGYTF